Shown below are 15 T cell receptor beta chains from a single sample sequenced in a study of early T cells in non-severe SARS-CoV-2 infection. From the 5' RACE reads, TCRdb called clonotypes with MiXCR, one entry per CDR3 protein. The table includes 75,000 to 90,000 distinct CDR3 sequences, 14% to 15% detected once. The sample taken for sequencing was whole blood. The receptor source for this set is an adult who was a healthcare worker with PCR-confirmed SARS-CoV-2 infection or an uninfected control (not recorded which).

This sequence joins TRBV28 and TRBJ2-7, with 8 bases lining up with TRBD2. The CDR3 runs 12 residues. Trimming at V came to 6 bases and at J to 2 bases, leaving 0 bases not matched to a gene. Germline V gene data show CDR1 as MDHEN and CDR2 as SYDVKM. CDR3 nucleotides: TGTGCCAGCAGGACTAGCGCCTACGAGCAGTACTTC. Translating it yields CASRTSAYEQYF.

This clonotype showed up just a few times. The chain employs TRBV18 and TRBJ1-5; D may be TRBD1 (5 bases). The CDR3 extends over 13 amino acids. V shed 3 bases and J shed 5 bases, with 8 bases lying between them. CDR1 and CDR2 from the germline V gene are KGHSH and LQKENI. CDR3 coding DNA: TGTGCCAGCTCACCCGGGACCTATCAGCCCCAGCATTTT. Residues: CASSPGTYQPQHF.

The sample holds a few counts of this clonotype. The chain employs TRBV3-1 and TRBJ2-1, with 7 nucleotides matching TRBD1. The CDR3 covers 15 residues. Germline lookup yields CDR1 LGHDT and CDR2 YNNKEL (reference sequence). V lost 3 bases, J lost 2 bases, and 4 bases stayed unmatched. The CDR3 protein is CASSQEQGPYNEQFF. CDR3 DNA sequence: TGTGCCAGCAGCCAGGAACAGGGGCCCTACAATGAGCAGTTCTTC.

This clonotype was counted a few times. This CDR3 is CASSFGEGAEAFF. In nucleotides, the CDR3 is TGTGCCAGCAGTTTTGGGGAGGGCGCTGAAGCTTTCTTT. The J gene is TRBJ1-1, the V gene TRBV12-3 or TRBV12-4; D call uncertain. The CDR3 length is 13 residues. Trimming removed 3 bases at V and 6 bases at J, with 11 bases between.

This clonotype has just a few counts. The V gene is TRBV5-4, the J gene TRBJ2-1; perhaps D is TRBD1 or TRBD2 (5 bases each). Per the germline V gene, CDR1 is SGHNT and CDR2 is YYREEE (reference sequence). The CDR3 is made up of 13 amino acids. V lost 2 bases and J 7 bases, leaving 10 bases between the germline ends. The CDR3 loop reads CASSFMGENEQFF. The CDR3 nucleotides are TGTGCCAGCAGCTTCATGGGGGAGAATGAGCAGTTCTTC.

The chain carries TRBV14 and TRBJ2-5; D ambiguous. CDR1 is SGHDN and CDR2 is FVKESK in the germline V gene. The germline V and J ends were trimmed by 5 bases and 7 bases, with 8 bases remaining between them. The CDR3 has 11 amino acids. CDR3 residues: CASSILGTQYF. CDR3 nucleotides: TGTGCCAGCAGCATCCTCGGGACCCAGTACTTC.

In its sample, this clonotype was seen many times. The V and J genes are TRBV12-3 or TRBV12-4 and TRBJ2-7, with D perhaps TRBD2 (5 bases). Trimming pared 3 bases from V and 7 bases from J, leaving 10 bases between. The CDR3 contains 12 residues. The CDR3 DNA sequence: TGTGCCAGCAGTTTTAGCCGGGGAGAGCAGTACTTC. Translating gives CASSFSRGEQYF.

The CDR3 sequence is CASSQEPWTVYNEQFF. The DNA of the CDR3 is TGCGCCAGCAGCCAAGAACCGTGGACAGTCTACAATGAGCAGTTCTTC. The V call is TRBV4-1, the J call TRBJ2-1, with D perhaps matching TRBD1 (6 bases). This CDR3 spans 16 amino acids. From germline, CDR1 is MGHRA and CDR2 YSYEKL. V was cut by 0 bases and J by 3 bases, with 12 bases left in between.

In this sample, this clonotype turned up a few times. The V call is TRBV7-6, the J call TRBJ2-2; D gene unclear. V lost 3 bases and J 3 bases, leaving 11 bases between the germline ends. The germline V gene encodes CDR1 SGHVS and CDR2 FNYEAQ. The CDR3 contains 15 residues. The CDR3 spells CASSLSDGYTGELFF. The CDR3 region has the DNA TGTGCCAGCAGCTTGTCCGACGGTTACACCGGGGAGCTGTTTTTT.

In this sample, this clonotype turned up a few times. This chain joins TRBV2 and TRBJ2-1; weak D call: TRBD2 (6 bases). The CDR3 runs to 14 residues. The germline gives CDR1 SNHLY, CDR2 FYNNEI. Trimming shortened V by 6 bases and J by 7 bases, and 16 bases separated the two germline ends. CDR3 protein: CASSVIGGMNEQFF. CDR3 DNA: TGTGCCAGCAGCGTTATCGGCGGGATGAATGAGCAGTTCTTC.

The rearrangement links TRBV3-1 to TRBJ2-3, with 7 bases lining up with TRBD2. This CDR3 comprises 18 residues. Germline V gene sequence: CDR1 LGHDT, CDR2 YNNKEL (reference sequence). V shed 0 bases, J shed 2 bases, and the junction held 11 bases outside the gene matches. The CDR3 protein is CASSQDILGGGITDTQYF. In DNA form, the CDR3 reads TGTGCCAGCAGCCAAGATATTCTCGGGGGAGGGATCACAGATACGCAGTATTTT.

This clonotype was detected many times. The chain uses TRBV6-5 and TRBJ2-3, with 10 bases matching TRBD1. V was clipped by 6 bases and J by 4 bases; unmatched bases: 4. The CDR3 has 14 residues. In germline, CDR1 is MNHEY, CDR2 SVGAGI. CDR3 in amino acids: CASRRGQGADTQYF. The DNA of the CDR3 is TGTGCCAGCAGAAGAGGACAGGGGGCAGATACGCAGTATTTT.

The chain carries TRBV21-1 and TRBJ2-7; the DNA was not compared with TRBD1, the D call given in the table. TRBV21-1 is a pseudogene segment. The CDR3 consists of 13 residues. This CDR3 reads CASSKGGTSEQYF. DNA for the CDR3: TGTGCCAGCAGCAAGGGGGGGACGTCCGAGCAGTACTTC.

This CDR3 is CSVTGDKVYEQYF. The CDR3 nucleotides read TGCAGCGTGACAGGGGATAAAGTCTACGAGCAGTACTTC. The chain carries TRBV29-1 and TRBJ2-7, with TRBD1 identical over 8 bases. After removal of 6 bases from V and 3 bases from J, the junction contained 7 bases not matched to a gene. Germline CDR1 SQVTM, CDR2 ANQGSEA. The CDR3 is 13 amino acids.

This clonotype was observed at least ten times. The chain recombines TRBV4-1 with TRBJ2-7; tentative D call: TRBD1 (6 bases). With 0 bases removed from V and 3 bases from J, the gap between germline ends came to 15 bases. Germline V gives CDR1 MGHRA, CDR2 YSYEKL. The CDR3 contains 16 residues. CDR3 loop: CASSQDPQGTGYEQYF. CDR3 nucleotides: TGCGCCAGCAGCCAAGATCCGCAGGGGACCGGCTACGAGCAGTACTTC.